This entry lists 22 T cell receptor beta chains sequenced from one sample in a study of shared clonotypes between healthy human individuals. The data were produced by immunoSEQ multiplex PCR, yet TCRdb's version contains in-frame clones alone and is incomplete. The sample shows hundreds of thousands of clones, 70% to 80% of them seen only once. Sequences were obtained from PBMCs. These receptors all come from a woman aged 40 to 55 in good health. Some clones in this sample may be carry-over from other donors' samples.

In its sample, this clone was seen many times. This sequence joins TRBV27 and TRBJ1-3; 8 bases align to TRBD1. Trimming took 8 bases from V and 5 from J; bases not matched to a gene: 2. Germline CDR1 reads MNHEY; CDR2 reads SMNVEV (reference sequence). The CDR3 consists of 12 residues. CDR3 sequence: CASGDRRNTIYF. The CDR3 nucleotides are TGTGCCAGCGGGGACAGGAGAAACACCATATATTTT.

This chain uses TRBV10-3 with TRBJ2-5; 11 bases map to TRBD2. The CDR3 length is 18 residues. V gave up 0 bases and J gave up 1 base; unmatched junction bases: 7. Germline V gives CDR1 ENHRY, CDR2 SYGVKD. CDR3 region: CAISESGTSGRPQETQYF. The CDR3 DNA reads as TGTGCCATCAGTGAGTCCGGGACTAGCGGACGACCCCAAGAGACCCAGTACTTC.

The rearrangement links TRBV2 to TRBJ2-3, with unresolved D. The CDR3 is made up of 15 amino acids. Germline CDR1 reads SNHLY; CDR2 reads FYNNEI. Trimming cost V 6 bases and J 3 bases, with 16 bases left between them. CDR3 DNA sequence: TGTGCCAGCAGCTCTATCCGGCTATCAACAGATACGCAGTATTTT. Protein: CASSSIRLSTDTQYF.

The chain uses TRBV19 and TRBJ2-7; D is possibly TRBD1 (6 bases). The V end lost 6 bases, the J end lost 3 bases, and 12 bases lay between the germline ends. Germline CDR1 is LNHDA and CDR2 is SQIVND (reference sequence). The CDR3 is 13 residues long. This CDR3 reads CASRPTGNYEQYF. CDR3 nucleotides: TGTGCCAGTAGACCGACAGGAAACTACGAGCAGTACTTC.

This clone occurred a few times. The CDR3 nucleotides are TGCGCCAGCAGCCCTAGAAGCGGGAGGGCTTCCAATGAGCAGTTCTTC. Protein: CASSPRSGRASNEQFF. The chain uses TRBV5-1 and TRBJ2-1, with 10 bases that match TRBD2. CDR1 and CDR2 (germline): SGHRS, YFSETQ. V lost 4 bases and J lost 6; bases outside the gene matches: 10. The CDR3 is 16 residues long. The full variable domain, completed using reference TRBV5-1 and TRBJ2-1, is KAGVTQTPRYLIKTRGQQVTLSCSPISGHRSVSWYQQTPGQGLQFLFEYFSETQRNKGNFPGRFSGRQFSNSRSEMNVSTLELGDSALYLCASSPRSGRASNEQFFGPGTRLTVL.

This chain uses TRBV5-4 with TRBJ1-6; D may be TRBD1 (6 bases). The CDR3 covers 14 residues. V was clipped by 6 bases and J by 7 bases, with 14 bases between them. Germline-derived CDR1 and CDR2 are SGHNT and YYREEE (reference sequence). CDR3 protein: CASTQEGGNSPLHF. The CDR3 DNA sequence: TGTGCCAGCACCCAAGAGGGGGGGAATTCACCCCTCCACTTT.

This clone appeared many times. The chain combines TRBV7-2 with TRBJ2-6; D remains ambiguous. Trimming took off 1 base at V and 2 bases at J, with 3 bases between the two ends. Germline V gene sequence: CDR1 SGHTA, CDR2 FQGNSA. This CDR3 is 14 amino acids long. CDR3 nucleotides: TGTGCCAGCAGCTTAGGTACTGGGGCCAACGTCCTGACTTTC. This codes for CASSLGTGANVLTF.

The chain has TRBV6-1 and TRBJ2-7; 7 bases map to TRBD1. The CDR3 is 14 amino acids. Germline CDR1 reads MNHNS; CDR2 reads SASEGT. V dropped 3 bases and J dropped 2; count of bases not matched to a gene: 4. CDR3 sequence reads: CASSDGTATYEQYF. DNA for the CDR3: TGTGCCAGCAGTGATGGGACAGCTACCTACGAGCAGTACTTC.

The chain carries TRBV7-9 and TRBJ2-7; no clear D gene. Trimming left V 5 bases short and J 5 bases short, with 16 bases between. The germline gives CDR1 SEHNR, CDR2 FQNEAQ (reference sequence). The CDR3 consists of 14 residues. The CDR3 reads CASSPVAGRNEQYF. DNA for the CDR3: TGTGCCAGCAGCCCCGTGGCAGGAAGGAACGAGCAGTACTTC.

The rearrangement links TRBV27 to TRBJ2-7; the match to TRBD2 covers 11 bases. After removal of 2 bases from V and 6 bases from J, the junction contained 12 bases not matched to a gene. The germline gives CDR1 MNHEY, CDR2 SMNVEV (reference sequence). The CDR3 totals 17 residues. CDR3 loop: CASSLLLAGERTGEQYF. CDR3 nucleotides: TGTGCCAGCAGTTTACTACTAGCGGGAGAGAGGACGGGCGAGCAGTACTTC.

CDR3 DNA: TGTGCCAGCAGCCAAAGGGCCGACAATGAGCAGTTCTTC. Protein product: CASSQRADNEQFF. V usage is TRBV4-2 and J usage is TRBJ2-1, with D unclear. The CDR3 runs 13 residues. Trimming took 2 bases from V and 5 from J, leaving 7 bases between them. From germline, CDR1 is LGHNA and CDR2 YNFKEQ.

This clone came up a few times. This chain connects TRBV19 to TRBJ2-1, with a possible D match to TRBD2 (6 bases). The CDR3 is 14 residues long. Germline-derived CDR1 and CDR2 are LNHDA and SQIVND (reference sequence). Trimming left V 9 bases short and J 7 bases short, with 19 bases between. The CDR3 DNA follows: TGTGCCAGCCGGAGCGGGTTTCCCCCAAATGAGCAGTTCTTC. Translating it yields CASRSGFPPNEQFF.

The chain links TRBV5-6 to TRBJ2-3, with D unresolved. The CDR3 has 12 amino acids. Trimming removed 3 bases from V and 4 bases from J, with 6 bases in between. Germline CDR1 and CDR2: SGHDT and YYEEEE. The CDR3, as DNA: TGTGCCAGCAGCTCGAGGCCAGATACGCAGTATTTT. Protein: CASSSRPDTQYF.

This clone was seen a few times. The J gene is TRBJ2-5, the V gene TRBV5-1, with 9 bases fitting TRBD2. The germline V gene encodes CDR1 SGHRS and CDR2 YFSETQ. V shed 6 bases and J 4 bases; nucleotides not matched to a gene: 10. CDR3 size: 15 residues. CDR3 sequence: CASNPSGVRGETQYF. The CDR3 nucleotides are TGCGCCAGCAACCCTAGCGGGGTGAGGGGAGAGACCCAGTACTTC.

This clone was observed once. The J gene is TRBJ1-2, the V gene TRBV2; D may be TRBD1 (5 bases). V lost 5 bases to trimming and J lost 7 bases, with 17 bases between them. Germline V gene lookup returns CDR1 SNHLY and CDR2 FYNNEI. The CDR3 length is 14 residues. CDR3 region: CASSPGGGGSGYTF. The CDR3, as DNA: TGTGCCAGCAGTCCCGGGGGGGGAGGGAGTGGCTACACCTTC.

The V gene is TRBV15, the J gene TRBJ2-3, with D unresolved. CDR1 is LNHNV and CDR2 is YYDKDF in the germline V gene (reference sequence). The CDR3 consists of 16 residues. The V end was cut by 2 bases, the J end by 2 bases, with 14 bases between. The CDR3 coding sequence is TGTGCCACCAGCAGAAAAATTCTAGACAACACAGATACGCAGTATTTT. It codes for CATSRKILDNTDTQYF.

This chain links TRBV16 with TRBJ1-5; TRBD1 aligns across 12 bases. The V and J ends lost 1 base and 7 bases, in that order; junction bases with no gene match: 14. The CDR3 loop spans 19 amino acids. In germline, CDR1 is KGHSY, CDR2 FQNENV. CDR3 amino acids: CASSQYSKGTGGRGQPQHF. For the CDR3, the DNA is TGTGCCAGCAGCCAATATTCAAAGGGGACAGGGGGCAGGGGGCAGCCCCAGCATTTT.

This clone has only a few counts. The CDR3 DNA is TGCGCCAGCAGCTTGGAAGGGACAGGGGGCACTGAAGCTTTCTTT. Translation gives CASSLEGTGGTEAFF. The chain couples TRBV5-1 to TRBJ1-1; 11 bases align to TRBD1. With V trimmed by 0 bases and J by 4 bases, 2 bases remained unmatched. The CDR3 contains 15 residues. Germline V lookup: CDR1 SGHRS, CDR2 YFSETQ.

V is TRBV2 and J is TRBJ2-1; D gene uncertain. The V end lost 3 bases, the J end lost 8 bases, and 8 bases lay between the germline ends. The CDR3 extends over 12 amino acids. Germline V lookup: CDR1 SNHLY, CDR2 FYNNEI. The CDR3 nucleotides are TGTGCCAGCAGTGACAGAGATTATGAGCAGTTCTTC. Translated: CASSDRDYEQFF.

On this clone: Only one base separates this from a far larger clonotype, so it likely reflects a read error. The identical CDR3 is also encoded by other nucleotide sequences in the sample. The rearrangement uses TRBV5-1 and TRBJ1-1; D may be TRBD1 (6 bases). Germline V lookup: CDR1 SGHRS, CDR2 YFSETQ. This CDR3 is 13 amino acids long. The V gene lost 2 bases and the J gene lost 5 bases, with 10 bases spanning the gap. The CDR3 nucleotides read TGCGCCAGCAGCTTAAGGGGGGGAACTGAAGCTTTCTTT. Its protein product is CASSLRGGTEAFF. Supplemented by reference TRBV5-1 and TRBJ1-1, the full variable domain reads KAGVTQTPRYLIKTRGQQVTLSCSPISGHRSVSWYQQTPGQGLQFLFEYFSETQRNKGNFPGRFSGRQFSNSRSEMNVSTLELGDSALYLCASSLRGGTEAFFGQGTRLTVV.

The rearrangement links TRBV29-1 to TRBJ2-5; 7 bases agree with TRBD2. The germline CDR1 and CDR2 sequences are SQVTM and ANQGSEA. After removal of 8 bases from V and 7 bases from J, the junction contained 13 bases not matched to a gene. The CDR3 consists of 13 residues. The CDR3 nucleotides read TGCAGCTCCCAGGGCGGCGGGAGTGGGACCCAGTACTTC. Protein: CSSQGGGSGTQYF.

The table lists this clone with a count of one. The DNA for the CDR3 is TGTGCCAGCAGTCCTCTAATTTCGAGAGGGACCCAGTACTTC. It is translated as CASSPLISRGTQYF. This rearrangement joins TRBV28 to TRBJ2-5; D remains ambiguous. V lost 5 bases and J lost 7, with 17 bases in between. The CDR3 loop spans 14 amino acids. Germline-derived CDR1 and CDR2 are MDHEN and SYDVKM. Variable domain in full (rest from reference TRBV28 and TRBJ2-5): DVKVTQSSRYLVKRTGEKVFLECVQDMDHENMFWYRQDPGLGLRLIYFSYDVKMKEKGDIPEGYSVSREKKERFSLILESASTNQTSMYLCASSPLISRGTQYFGPGTRLLVL.